This TCR beta chain was recorded in a study of cytomegalovirus exposure and HLA in healthy donors. On the study more broadly: Earlier findings included roughly 100 million unique TCR beta sequences obtained from about 179 million T cells. General study findings and limits: Later, TCR association rates were found to vary by HLA locus, highest for DRB1 and lowest for HLA-C.

As for the donors, each was a healthy bone marrow donor. The study sampled nominally healthy donors, though unrecorded immune exposures were likely. To note about this clone: Its antigen remains unknown.

V was pared by 3 bases and J by 8 bases, with 16 bases between. Germline CDR1 is MDHEN and CDR2 is SYDVKM. There are 14 residues in the CDR3. Use of 60 Vbeta and 13 Jbeta primers characterized the PCR. Sequenced by immunoSEQ multiplex PCR; TCRdb stores in-frame clones only, minus some. The sample yields about 160,000 clones, roughly 80% seen once. Sequenced material: PBMCs. This chain links TRBV28 with TRBJ1-2; D is uncertain. The receptor was isolated from a girl under 18 in good health and CMV-seropositive. In DNA form, the CDR3 reads TGTGCCAGCAGTTTTCCGGGGTCAGCTCAGGGCTACACCTTC. Protein: CASSFPGSAQGYTF.